The clone carrying this T cell receptor beta chain was counted once. As yet, its antigen is unknown. Sequencing used immunoSEQ multiplex PCR; TCRdb keeps in-frame clones, though not all of them. This table has roughly 140,000 clones, approximately 88% appearing once. This sample stems from a study of T cell responses to AZD1222 COVID-19 vaccine. Study-wide results and caveats: Repertoire samples came only from after the peak T cell response. Donor demographics were predominantly white British with a female majority; clonal diversity may be underestimated. Spike-spanning, vaccine-associated CD4 TCRs were dominant at 160-218 and 743-854.

V lost 2 bases and J lost 2, with 3 bases in between. The germline gives CDR1 DFQATT, CDR2 SNEGSKA (reference sequence). The CDR3 is made up of 11 amino acids. This TCR was sampled from an adult in good health. This rearrangement joins TRBV20-1 to TRBJ1-2; D gene uncertain. Material: peripheral blood, obtained on day 0 of MenACWY control vaccination. This chain's CDR3 is CSARSNYGYTF. Here the CDR3 DNA reads TGCAGTGCTAGATCCAACTATGGCTACACCTTC.